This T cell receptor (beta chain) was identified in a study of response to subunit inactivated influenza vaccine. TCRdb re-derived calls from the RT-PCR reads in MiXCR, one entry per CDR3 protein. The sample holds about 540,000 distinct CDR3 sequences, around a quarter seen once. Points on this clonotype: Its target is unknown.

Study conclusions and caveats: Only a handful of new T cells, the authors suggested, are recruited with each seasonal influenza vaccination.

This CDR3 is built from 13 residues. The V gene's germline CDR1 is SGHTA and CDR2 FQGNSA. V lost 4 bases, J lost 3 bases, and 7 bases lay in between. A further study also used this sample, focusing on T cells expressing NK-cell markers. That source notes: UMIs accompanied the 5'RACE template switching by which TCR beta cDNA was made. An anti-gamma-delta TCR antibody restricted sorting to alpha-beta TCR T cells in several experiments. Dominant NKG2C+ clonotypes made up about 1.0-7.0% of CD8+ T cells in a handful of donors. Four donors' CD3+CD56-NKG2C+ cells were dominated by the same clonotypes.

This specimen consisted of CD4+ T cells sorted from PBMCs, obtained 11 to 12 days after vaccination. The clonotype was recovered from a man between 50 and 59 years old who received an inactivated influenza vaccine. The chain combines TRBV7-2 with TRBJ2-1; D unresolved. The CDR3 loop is CASSWNSYNEQFF. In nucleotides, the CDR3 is TGTGCCAGCAGCTGGAACAGCTACAATGAGCAGTTCTTC.